This TCR beta chain emerged from a study of T cells in Graves' hyperthyroidism and ophthalmopathy. General observations from the study: From stable hyperthyroidism, ophthalmopathy was separated by a 13 V-J model.

On the basis of clinical symptoms, serum thyroxine and TRAb, thyroid ultrasound and orbital computed tomography, diagnoses were made. An approximately 10 ml volume of fresh peripheral blood provided the PBMCs. Germline CDR1 and CDR2: SGHKS and YYEKEE (reference sequence). The CDR3 length is 16 residues. The junction had 2 bases not matched to a gene; V was cut back by 0 bases and J by 1 base. RNA transcripts served as the template for amplifying TCR beta CDR3 regions. HTBI primers were the set used in a first-round RT-PCR of the TCR CDR3. TCRdb fed the multiplex PCR reads into MiXCR, producing one record per CDR3 protein. The sample holds a few hundred thousand distinct CDR3 sequences, approximately 15% seen once. This clonotype appeared many times. Its antigen is unidentified.

Sequencing was performed on blood. The clonotype was recovered from a woman aged 25 to 39 with Graves' hyperthyroidism. V is TRBV5-5 and J is TRBJ2-3; 10 bases agree with TRBD1. CDR3 bases: TGTGCCAGCAGCTTGGGCGGGACAGGGGGCACAGATACGCAGTATTTT. This translates into CASSLGGTGGTDTQYF.